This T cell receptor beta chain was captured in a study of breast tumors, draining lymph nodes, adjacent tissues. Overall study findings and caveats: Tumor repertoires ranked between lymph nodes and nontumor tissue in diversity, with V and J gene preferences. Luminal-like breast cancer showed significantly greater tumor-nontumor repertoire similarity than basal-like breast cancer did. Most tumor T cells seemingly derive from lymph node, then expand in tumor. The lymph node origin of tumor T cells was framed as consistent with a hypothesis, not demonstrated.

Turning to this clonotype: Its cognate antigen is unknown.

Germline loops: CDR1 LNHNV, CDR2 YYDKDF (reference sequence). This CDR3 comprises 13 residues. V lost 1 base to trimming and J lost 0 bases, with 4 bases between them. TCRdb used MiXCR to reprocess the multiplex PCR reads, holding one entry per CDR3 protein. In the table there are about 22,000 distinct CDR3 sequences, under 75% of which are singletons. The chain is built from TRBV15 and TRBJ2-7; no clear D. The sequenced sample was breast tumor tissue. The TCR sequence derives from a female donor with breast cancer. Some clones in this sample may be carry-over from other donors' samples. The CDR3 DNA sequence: TGTGCCACCAGCAGAGGAGGCTCCTACGAGCAGTACTTC. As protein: CATSRGGSYEQYF.